One and the same sample provided the 30 T cell receptor beta chains below, sequenced in a study of CD8 T cells in Susac syndrome. Reverse transcription of about 0.5 to 1 ug RNA was carried out with random hexamers. MiXCR, applied by TCRdb to the immunoSEQ multiplex PCR reads, yields one record per CDR3 protein. The data show roughly 220,000 distinct CDR3 sequences, 85% to 95% seen once. Input material: CD4+ T cells from PBMCs. Receptors originate from a human donor with Susac syndrome.

The genes are TRBV7-2 and TRBJ1-2, with TRBD1 identical over 12 bases. Germline CDR1 reads SGHTA; CDR2 reads FQGNSA. J was trimmed by 8 bases and V by 5 bases; bases with no gene match: 12. The CDR3 consists of 16 residues. The CDR3 spells CASSPQPGQGAQGYTF. CDR3 sequence (DNA): TGTGCCAGCAGCCCACAACCGGGACAGGGGGCGCAGGGCTACACCTTC.

This chain joins TRBV24-1 and TRBJ2-1; D uncertain. V lost 5 bases and J lost 2, with 6 bases in between. Per germline, CDR1 KGHDR and CDR2 SFDVKD. CDR3 length equals 13 residues. CDR3 DNA sequence: TGTGCCACCAGTGTGGCAGCCTACAATGAGCAGTTCTTC. Amino acids: CATSVAAYNEQFF.

This rearrangement joins TRBV20-1 to TRBJ2-5, with 14 bases lining up with TRBD2. The CDR3 extends over 15 amino acids. Trimming removed 7 bases from V and 5 bases from J; junction bases left unmatched: 9. Germline V gene sequence: CDR1 DFQATT, CDR2 SNEGSKA (reference sequence). This CDR3 is CSGGGTSGGGETQYF. The CDR3 nucleotides read TGCAGTGGGGGCGGGACTAGCGGGGGAGGGGAGACCCAGTACTTC.

In its sample, this clonotype was seen once. The genes are TRBV7-3 and TRBJ2-7; D is undetermined. The V gene's germline CDR1 is SGHTA and CDR2 FQGTGA. CDR3 size: 12 residues. V gave up 2 bases and J gave up 5 bases, with 7 bases separating them. The CDR3 nucleotides read TGTGCCAGCAGCTTAGGTGGGGACGAGCAGTACTTC. It encodes CASSLGGDEQYF.

The gene calls are TRBV18 and TRBJ2-7; unclear D gene. Germline V lookup: CDR1 KGHSH, CDR2 LQKENI. V was shortened by 6 bases and J by 4 bases, with 10 bases between the two germline ends. This CDR3 has 12 amino acids. The CDR3: CASSPVEYEQYF. Written as DNA, the CDR3 is TGTGCCAGCTCGCCGGTGGAGTACGAGCAGTACTTC.

The genes are TRBV18 and TRBJ2-4; 8 positions match TRBD2. The CDR3 contains 14 residues. The trim removed 5 bases at V and 4 bases at J, leaving 4 bases unmatched. Germline CDR1 KGHSH, CDR2 LQKENI. CDR3 region: CASSSAGGKNIQYF. CDR3 bases: TGTGCCAGCTCATCCGCGGGGGGAAAAAACATTCAGTACTTC. The full variable domain, in which reference TRBV18 and TRBJ2-4 provide the parts outside the CDR3, is NAGVMQNPRHLVRRRGQEARLRCSPMKGHSHVYWYRQLPEEGLKFMVYLQKENIIDESGMPKERFSAEFPKEGPSILRIQQVVRGDSAAYFCASSSAGGKNIQYFGAGTRLSVL.

The chain carries TRBV7-9 and TRBJ2-5, with unresolved D. The CDR3 sequence is 14 residues long. Between the trimmed V and J ends, which lost 1 base and 0 bases, there was a span of 6 bases. Per germline, CDR1 SEHNR and CDR2 FQNEAQ (reference sequence). Here the CDR3 reads CASSLVGYQETQYF. In DNA form, the CDR3 reads TGTGCCAGCAGCTTAGTAGGCTACCAAGAGACCCAGTACTTC.

V gene TRBV5-1 combines with J gene TRBJ2-2; no reliable D call. V was cut by 2 bases and J by 4 bases, with 12 bases left in between. There are 15 residues in the CDR3. Looked up from germline, CDR1 is SGHRS and CDR2 is YFSETQ. The CDR3 region is CASSFSPGGTGELFF. CDR3 nucleotide sequence: TGCGCCAGCAGCTTCTCTCCCGGTGGCACCGGGGAGCTGTTTTTT.

The chain is built from TRBV7-3 and TRBJ2-3; D remains unclear. Germline CDR1 SGHTA, CDR2 FQGTGA. The CDR3 spans 13 residues. V lost 3 bases to trimming and J lost 3 bases, with 7 bases between them. The CDR3 protein is CASSFEVTDTQYF. In DNA, the CDR3 is TGTGCCAGCAGCTTCGAGGTAACAGATACGCAGTATTTT.

The chain is built from TRBV18 and TRBJ1-1; 7 bases map to TRBD1. CDR1 and CDR2 from the germline V gene are KGHSH and LQKENI. The CDR3 loop spans 16 amino acids. The V gene end was trimmed by 2 bases and the J gene end by 1 base; junction bases not matched to a gene: 7. The CDR3 spells CASSPGAGGQNTEAFF. The CDR3 coding sequence is TGTGCCAGCTCACCAGGGGCAGGGGGTCAGAACACTGAAGCTTTCTTT.

J is TRBJ2-7 and V is TRBV9, with D maybe TRBD2 (5 bases). The V gene lost 0 bases and the J gene lost 0 bases, with 10 bases spanning the gap. The CDR3 runs 15 residues. Germline values: CDR1 SGDLS, CDR2 YYNGEE. The CDR3 DNA reads TGTGCCAGCAGCGTAGGCCCGGGAAGCTCCTACGAGCAGTACTTC. This translates into CASSVGPGSSYEQYF.

J is TRBJ2-7 and V is TRBV3-1; a weak D match, TRBD1 (5 bases). CDR1 and CDR2 (germline): LGHDT, YNNKEL (reference sequence). V dropped 2 bases and J dropped 6 bases, with 14 bases sitting between them. There are 14 residues in the CDR3. The CDR3 DNA reads as TGTGCCAGCAGCCAACCCGCCAGGGTCAGCGAGCAGTACTTC. It translates to CASSQPARVSEQYF.

This chain joins TRBV4-3 and TRBJ2-3, with D perhaps TRBD2 (5 bases). Trimming took 0 bases from V and 1 from J, leaving 14 bases between them. Per germline, CDR1 LGHNA and CDR2 YSLEER. The CDR3 extends over 17 amino acids. CDR3 sequence reads: CASSQDVYGVRTDTQYF. In DNA form, the CDR3 reads TGCGCCAGCAGCCAAGACGTCTACGGGGTGCGCACAGATACGCAGTATTTT.

The chain is built from TRBV15 and TRBJ2-6, with 8 bases fitting TRBD2. The germline CDR1 and CDR2 sequences are LNHNV and YYDKDF (reference sequence). The CDR3 extends over 16 amino acids. With 0 bases clipped from V and 2 bases from J, the junction kept 0 bases outside the gene matches. The CDR3 is CATSRDSGAGANVLTF. The CDR3 DNA reads TGTGCCACCAGCAGAGATAGCGGGGCTGGGGCCAACGTCCTGACTTTC.

The rearrangement joins TRBV6-1 to TRBJ1-2; D might be TRBD1 (6 bases). Germline V gives CDR1 MNHNS, CDR2 SASEGT. The CDR3 has 16 amino acids. V was pared by 4 bases and J by 4 bases, with 19 bases between. The CDR3 DNA follows: TGTGCCAGCAGTGGCGGGACAACCTTGGCCCTCTATGGCTACACCTTC. Its translation: CASSGGTTLALYGYTF.

The chain uses TRBV25-1 and TRBJ2-3; D perhaps matches TRBD1 (5 bases). Trimming pared 1 base from V and 4 bases from J, leaving 15 bases between. From germline, CDR1 is MGHDK and CDR2 SYGVNS. The CDR3 is 16 residues long. The CDR3 reads CASSESQGTIADTQYF. DNA of the CDR3: TGTGCCAGCAGTGAATCGCAGGGAACGATAGCAGATACGCAGTATTTT. Filled out from reference TRBV25-1 and TRBJ2-3, the complete variable domain reads EADIYQTPRYLVIGTGKKITLECSQTMGHDKMYWYQQDPGMELHLIHYSYGVNSTEKGDLSSESTVSRIRTEHFPLTLESARPSHTSQYLCASSESQGTIADTQYFGPGTRLTVL.

This chain links TRBV12-3 or TRBV12-4 with TRBJ1-5; TRBD1 agrees at 7 bases. Trimming took 6 bases from V and 4 from J; bases not matched to a gene: 9. The CDR3 is made up of 15 amino acids. CDR3 DNA: TGTGCCAGCAGCCCCACAGGGGAGGGAAATCAGCCCCAGCATTTT. Translated: CASSPTGEGNQPQHF.

V gene TRBV20-1 combines with J gene TRBJ2-7; D is perhaps TRBD1 or TRBD2 (5 bases each). Trimming removed 3 bases at V and 4 bases at J, with 7 bases between. Germline CDR1 and CDR2: DFQATT and SNEGSKA (reference sequence). This CDR3 spans 11 amino acids. The CDR3 here is CSARGVYEQYF. The CDR3 DNA sequence: TGCAGTGCTAGGGGGGTTTACGAGCAGTACTTC.

This chain joins TRBV29-1 and TRBJ2-7, with 7 bases lining up with TRBD1. V was clipped by 4 bases and J by 2 bases; unmatched bases: 11. This CDR3 comprises 15 residues. Germline V gene lookup returns CDR1 SQVTM and CDR2 ANQGSEA. This chain's CDR3 is CSVAPGQVWPYEQYF. The CDR3 DNA is TGCAGCGTTGCCCCCGGACAGGTCTGGCCCTACGAGCAGTACTTC.

This clonotype has only one observation. The V gene is TRBV9, the J gene TRBJ1-2; weak D call: TRBD1 (6 bases). Per the germline V gene, CDR1 is SGDLS and CDR2 is YYNGEE. V was shortened by 0 bases and J by 2 bases, with 14 bases between the two germline ends. CDR3 length: 16 residues. The CDR3 reads CASSVGLTGGNYGYTF. For the CDR3, the DNA is TGTGCCAGCAGCGTAGGTCTTACGGGGGGCAACTATGGCTACACCTTC.

The V gene is TRBV14, the J gene TRBJ2-7, with a possible D match to TRBD2 (5 bases). Trimming stripped 4 bases from V and 7 bases from J, with 14 bases between. The CDR3 is 13 amino acids. From germline, CDR1 is SGHDN and CDR2 FVKESK. The CDR3 coding sequence is TGTGCCAGCAGCCGTAACGTCGGGGATGAGCAGTACTTC. Its translation is CASSRNVGDEQYF. The whole variable domain, filled in from reference TRBV14 and TRBJ2-7, reads EAGVTQFPSHSVIEKGQTVTLRCDPISGHDNLYWYRRVMGKEIKFLLHFVKESKQDESGMPNNRFLAERTGGTYSTLKVQPAELEDSGVYFCASSRNVGDEQYFGPGTRLTVT.

The CDR3 region has the DNA TGTGCCAGCAGCTTGGTGGGCAGGGGGAACACTGAAGCTTTCTTT. Translating gives CASSLVGRGNTEAFF. The chain employs TRBV5-6 and TRBJ1-1; the D gene is possibly TRBD1 (6 bases). CDR1 and CDR2 from the germline V gene are SGHDT and YYEEEE. Trimming pared 0 bases from V and 1 base from J, leaving 10 bases between. This CDR3 contains 15 residues.

The genes are TRBV5-4 and TRBJ2-3; no clear D. Between the trimmed V and J ends, which lost 3 bases and 2 bases, there was a span of 13 bases. Per germline, CDR1 SGHNT and CDR2 YYREEE (reference sequence). There are 15 residues in the CDR3. CDR3 amino acids: CASSSGPTFTDTQYF. DNA for the CDR3: TGTGCCAGCAGCTCCGGGCCGACCTTCACAGATACGCAGTATTTT. The complete variable domain, with remaining parts taken from reference TRBV5-4 and TRBJ2-3, reads ETGVTQSPTHLIKTRGQQVTLRCSSQSGHNTVSWYQQALGQGPQFIFQYYREEENGRGNFPPRFSGLQFPNYSSELNVNALELDDSALYLCASSSGPTFTDTQYFGPGTRLTVL.

The V and J genes are TRBV11-2 and TRBJ1-1; a possible D gene is TRBD1 (6 bases). The CDR3 totals 13 residues. Trimming left V 8 bases short and J 7 bases short, with 17 bases between. Germline CDR1 and CDR2: SGHAT and FQNNGV. The CDR3 loop reads CASRIRDTNEAFF. The CDR3 DNA reads TGTGCCAGCCGTATCCGGGACACAAATGAAGCTTTCTTT.

This clonotype was seen once. In DNA, the CDR3 is TGTGCCAGCAGTTCCCGGGACAATGTAGAGACCCAGTACTTC. Its translation: CASSSRDNVETQYF. The chain carries TRBV12-3 or TRBV12-4 and TRBJ2-5, with D perhaps TRBD1 (6 bases). The CDR3 totals 14 residues. With 4 bases removed from V and 4 bases from J, the gap between germline ends came to 13 bases.

The chain uses TRBV19 and TRBJ1-2; 9 bases align to TRBD1. This CDR3 contains 15 residues. Unmatched junction bases numbered 5, after V lost 2 bases and J lost 4 bases. The V gene's germline CDR1 is LNHDA and CDR2 SQIVND (reference sequence). The chain's CDR3 is CASSITGTGTYGYTF. CDR3 coding DNA: TGTGCCAGTAGTATAACCGGGACAGGGACCTATGGCTACACCTTC.

The gene calls are TRBV11-2 and TRBJ2-7; 7 positions agree with TRBD2. CDR3 length: 14 residues. Trimming took 5 bases from V and 5 from J; bases not matched to a gene: 9. CDR1 is SGHAT and CDR2 is FQNNGV in the germline V gene. The CDR3 sequence is CASSQERGPNEQYF. CDR3 nucleotides: TGTGCCAGCAGCCAAGAGCGGGGACCGAACGAGCAGTACTTC. Based on the CDR3 plus reference TRBV11-2 and TRBJ2-7, the full variable domain is EAGVAQSPRYKIIEKRQSVAFWCNPISGHATLYWYQQILGQGPKLLIQFQNNGVVDDSQLPKDRFSAERLKGVDSTLKIQPAKLEDSAVYLCASSQERGPNEQYFGPGTRLTVT.

The chain combines TRBV3-1 with TRBJ1-1; D might be TRBD1 (5 bases). Germline assignment: CDR1 LGHDT and CDR2 YNNKEL (reference sequence). There are 13 residues in the CDR3. Between the trimmed V and J ends, which lost 5 bases and 5 bases, there was a span of 12 bases. CDR3 loop: CASSDGGRTEAFF. CDR3 coding DNA: TGTGCCAGCAGCGACGGGGGACGGACTGAAGCTTTCTTT.

V usage is TRBV5-1 and J usage is TRBJ2-7; D uncertain. The germline gives CDR1 SGHRS, CDR2 YFSETQ. The CDR3 totals 14 residues. Trimming stripped 3 bases from V and 3 bases from J, with 13 bases between. The CDR3 nucleotides are TGCGCCAGCAGCTCGGCACCAGGAGACTACGAGCAGTACTTC. Amino acids: CASSSAPGDYEQYF. The full variable domain, completed using reference TRBV5-1 and TRBJ2-7, is KAGVTQTPRYLIKTRGQQVTLSCSPISGHRSVSWYQQTPGQGLQFLFEYFSETQRNKGNFPGRFSGRQFSNSRSEMNVSTLELGDSALYLCASSSAPGDYEQYFGPGTRLTVT.

The rearrangement links TRBV20-1 to TRBJ2-1; 7 bases line up with TRBD2. From germline, CDR1 is DFQATT and CDR2 SNEGSKA (reference sequence). This CDR3 is 13 amino acids long. Trimming took 6 bases from V and 4 from J; bases not matched to a gene: 6. The chain's CDR3 is CSAPGGVYNEQFF. CDR3 nucleotides: TGCAGTGCCCCGGGGGGTGTGTACAATGAGCAGTTCTTC.